This TCR beta chain was documented in a study of T cells in Graves' hyperthyroidism and ophthalmopathy. Study summary: The authors collected peripheral blood at initial diagnosis, before any treatment.

The TCR beta CDR3 regions underwent amplification using RNA transcripts as the source. First-round RT-PCR with HTBI primers amplified the TCR CDR3 region. TCRdb analysed the multiplex PCR reads with MiXCR anew, one entry per CDR3 protein. The table shows approximately 370,000 distinct CDR3 sequences, with 17% occurring only once. Findings and caveats of the study: Stable hyperthyroidism was told apart from ophthalmopathy by a model built on 13 V-J features.

The germline V gene has CDR1 MNHEY and CDR2 SMNVEV (reference sequence). Trimming pared 2 bases from V and 2 bases from J, leaving 7 bases between. CDR3 length: 15 residues. Patients between 18 and 65 years old had hyperthyroidism, newly diagnosed and lasting under 2 months. The sample holds many counts of this clonotype. Its antigen is unidentified. The chain joins TRBV27 to TRBJ2-6, with D possibly being TRBD1 or TRBD2 (5 bases each). Sequencing was carried out using blood. The receptor was derived from a woman aged 25 to 39 with Graves' hyperthyroidism that later progressed to Graves' ophthalmopathy. CDR3 in amino acids: CASSLRGAGANVLTF. The CDR3 nucleotides are TGTGCCAGCAGTTTAAGAGGGGCTGGGGCCAACGTCCTGACTTTC.